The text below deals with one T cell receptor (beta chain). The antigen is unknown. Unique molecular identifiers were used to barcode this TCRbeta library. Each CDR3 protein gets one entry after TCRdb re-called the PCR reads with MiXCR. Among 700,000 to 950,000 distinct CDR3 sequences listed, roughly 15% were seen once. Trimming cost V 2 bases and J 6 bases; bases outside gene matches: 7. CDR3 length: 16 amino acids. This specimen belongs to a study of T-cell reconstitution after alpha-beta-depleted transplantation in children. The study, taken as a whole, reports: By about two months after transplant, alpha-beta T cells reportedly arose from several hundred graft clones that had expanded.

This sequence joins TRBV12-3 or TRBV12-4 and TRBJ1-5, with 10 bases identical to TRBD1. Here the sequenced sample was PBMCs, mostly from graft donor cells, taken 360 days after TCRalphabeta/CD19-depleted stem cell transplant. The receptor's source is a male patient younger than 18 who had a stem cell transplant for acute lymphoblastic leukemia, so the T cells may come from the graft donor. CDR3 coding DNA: TGTGCCAGCAGTTTAAGACAGGGGGCTGGAAGTCAGCCCCAGCATTTT. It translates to CASSLRQGAGSQPQHF.